The rows below give T cell receptor beta chains drawn from one sample of a study of cytomegalovirus exposure and HLA in healthy donors. Repertoires were generated with immunoSEQ multiplex PCR, while TCRdb's copy carries only in-frame clones and drops some. The table shows under 170,000 clones, with about 85% occurring only once. The sample was PBMCs. These receptors all come from a human donor in good health. Each CDR3 is given with its conserved first and last residue. Each record gives: D gene, clone size, J gene, V gene, CDR3 DNA, CDR3 protein. The D gene is left open where the match is weak. Expanded clones are given a class, and other clones once, few, many or no size at all.

-,once,TRBJ2-7,TRBV19,TGTGCCAGTAGTATTGACAGGCTATCCTACGAGCAGTACTTC,CASSIDRLSYEQYF
TRBD2,-,TRBJ2-2,TRBV7-3,TGTGCCAGCAGCTTAAATAGCGGGAGGGCTCTGAACACCGGGGAGCTGTTTTTT,CASSLNSGRALNTGELFF
-,-,TRBJ1-2,TRBV6-1,TGTGCCACCGGGGGGAGAATCGTGGGAGATGGCTACACCTTC,CATGGRIVGDGYTF
-,-,TRBJ1-2,TRBV21-1,TGTGCCAGCAGCAAAACAGGGGGAGCCTATGGCTACACCTTC,CASSKTGGAYGYTF
-,once,TRBJ1-1,TRBV28,TGTGCCAGCAGTACGGGGGGGACGACTGAAGCTTTCTTT,CASSTGGTTEAFF
TRBD2,once,TRBJ2-3,TRBV12-5,TGTGCTAGTGGTTTGGAAAGGGGTCTAGCGGGAGCCACAGATACGCAGTATTTT,CASGLERGLAGATDTQYF
TRBD1,-,TRBJ1-2,TRBV5-5,TGTGCCAGCAGCTCGGACAGGGAAGGCTACACCTTC,CASSSDREGYTF
TRBD1,-,TRBJ2-7,TRBV6-1,TGTGCCAGCAGTGTTACCGGTAGGGGACAGGGTTTGTACTTC,CASSVTGRGQGLYF
TRBD1,-,TRBJ1-1,TRBV7-9,TGTGCCAGCAGCTTACCCACAGGGGAGAACACTGAAGCTTTCTTT,CASSLPTGENTEAFF
-,-,TRBJ2-7,TRBV27,TGTGCCAGCAGTAAACCAGGGGTGTCCTCCTACGAGCAGTACTTC,CASSKPGVSSYEQYF
-,-,TRBJ2-1,TRBV19,TGTGCCAGTAGTCCCCATCAGCGGGCAGCCTCCTACAATGAGCAGTTCTTC,CASSPHQRAASYNEQFF
-,few,TRBJ1-2,TRBV18,TGTGCCAGCTCACCACCGGCCAGGATTGGTGGCTACACCTTC,CASSPPARIGGYTF
TRBD2,-,TRBJ2-1,TRBV12-5,TGTGCTAGTGGGCGACTAGCGGGAGTTTCACTTGAGCAGTTCTTC,CASGRLAGVSLEQFF
-,once,TRBJ1-2,TRBV9,TGTGCCAGCAGCGTAATCACAATCACCAGTCGCTATGGCTACACCTTC,CASSVITITSRYGYTF
-,-,TRBJ1-1,TRBV6-5,TGTGCCAGCAGTTACTCTTACAGAATGAACACTGAAGCTTTCTTT,CASSYSYRMNTEAFF
-,-,TRBJ1-2,TRBV4-3,TGCGCCAGCAGCCAAGGCCTCATTTTGGGCGGCTACACCTTC,CASSQGLILGGYTF
-,-,TRBJ1-5,TRBV14,TGTGCCAGCAGCCGCGGGGTAGATCAGCCCCAGCATTTT,CASSRGVDQPQHF
TRBD1,-,TRBJ1-4,TRBV19,TGTGCCAGTAGTAATAGGGGGCCCGGGGGTGAAAAACTGTTTTTT,CASSNRGPGGEKLFF
TRBD2,once,TRBJ2-3,TRBV15,TGTGCCACCAGCAGTTGGGAGCGGGGTGGCACAGATACGCAGTATTTT,CATSSWERGGTDTQYF
-,-,TRBJ2-5,TRBV7-9,TGTGCCAGCAGCCCCAATCCACAAGAGACCCAGTACTTC,CASSPNPQETQYF
TRBD2,-,TRBJ2-3,TRBV28,TGTGCCAGCAGTTCGACTAGCGGGAGGGATAGGGATACGCAGTATTTT,CASSSTSGRDRDTQYF
-,-,TRBJ1-6,TRBV6-5,TGTGCCAGCAGTTACTCGACGGGCTCCTATAATTCACCCCTCCACTTT,CASSYSTGSYNSPLHF
TRBD1,-,TRBJ1-4,TRBV5-1,TGCGCCAGCAGCTTGGCTTTCCAGGGGGCCTCTAATGAAAAACTGTTTTTT,CASSLAFQGASNEKLFF
-,few,TRBJ1-1,TRBV7-9,TGTGCCAGCAGCTTAGAACAGGGTGGGCCTGAAGCTTTCTTT,CASSLEQGGPEAFF
TRBD2,-,TRBJ2-2,TRBV5-6,TGTGCCAGCAGCTTTTTAGAGCGGGACGCGAACACCGGGGAGCTGTTTTTT,CASSFLERDANTGELFF
-,-,TRBJ1-1,TRBV30,TGTGCCTGGAGTCCACATTCGAACACTGAAGCTTTCTTT,CAWSPHSNTEAFF
-,-,TRBJ1-4,TRBV6-1,TGTGCCAGCAGCGAAACAGGGTTCCCTTTTAATGAAAAACTGTTTTTT,CASSETGFPFNEKLFF
TRBD1,-,TRBJ1-1,TRBV7-9,TGTGCCAGCAGCCACGACCAAGTACAGGGGGACACTGAAGCTTTCTTT,CASSHDQVQGDTEAFF
TRBD2,-,TRBJ2-7,TRBV10-3,TGTGCCATCAGCTTTTCTAGCGGGGGGCTCAGCTCCTACGAGCAGTACTTC,CAISFSSGGLSSYEQYF
-,few,TRBJ1-3,TRBV6-5,TGTGCCAGCAGTTCCCGACGGAGCTCTGGAAACACCATATATTTT,CASSSRRSSGNTIYF
TRBD1,-,TRBJ2-7,TRBV15,TGTGCCACCAGCAGACCCCTGGACAGGGGCCGCTACGAGCAGTACTTC,CATSRPLDRGRYEQYF
-,-,TRBJ2-7,TRBV28,TGTGCCAGCAGTTTACCTAGAGGAGCCACCTACGAGCAGTACTTC,CASSLPRGATYEQYF
-,-,TRBJ2-2,TRBV28,TGTGCCAGCAGTTTGGCGGGCAACACCGGGGAGCTGTTTTTT,CASSLAGNTGELFF
-,-,TRBJ1-1,TRBV6-6,TGTGCCAGCAGCCCTGAGGGGGAGCGAGCTTTCTTT,CASSPEGERAFF
TRBD1,-,TRBJ1-4,TRBV6-5,TGTGCCAGCAGTACGGACAGGGCGGCGGGTAAGCCGGTTTTT,CASSTDRAAGKPVF
TRBD2,-,TRBJ2-7,TRBV27,TGTGCCAGCAGTGCTTGGCCCACTAGCGGGGTTAGCGCCGAGCAGTACTTC,CASSAWPTSGVSAEQYF
TRBD2,-,TRBJ2-1,TRBV4-2,TGTGCCAGCAGCCAAGCGTGGGCTAGCGGGGGAGTTGAGCAGTTCTTC,CASSQAWASGGVEQFF
-,-,TRBJ2-1,TRBV6-6,TGTGCCAGCACCCCTGGGAGGGGGGGCTCCTACAATGAGCAGTTCTTC,CASTPGRGGSYNEQFF
-,-,TRBJ2-2,TRBV5-4,TGTGCCAGCAGCTTCGATCAGACAGGGAACACCGGGGAGCTGTTTTTT,CASSFDQTGNTGELFF
TRBD2,-,TRBJ2-1,TRBV5-1,TGCGCCAGCAGCCCAGCCACTAGCGGGAGAACCGTGGGGCAGTTCTTC,CASSPATSGRTVGQFF
-,once,TRBJ1-2,TRBV7-2,TGTGCCAGCAGCTTACGCAGGGCGTATGGCTACACCTTC,CASSLRRAYGYTF
TRBD2,-,TRBJ2-6,TRBV29-1,TGCAGCGTTTCTCAACTAGCGGGAGATGGGTCTGGGGCCAACGTCCTGACTTTC,CSVSQLAGDGSGANVLTF
TRBD1,-,TRBJ1-2,TRBV29-1,TGCAGCGTTACAAGACAGGGGGGGGACTATGGCTACACCTTC,CSVTRQGGDYGYTF
TRBD1,-,TRBJ1-4,TRBV19,TGTGCCAGTAGTTCCCGGACAGGGGTTGAGTCGAATGAAAAACTGTTTTTT,CASSSRTGVESNEKLFF
-,once,TRBJ1-3,TRBV19,TGTGCCAGTAGTGGTTGGGGGCCGGGAAACACCATATATTTT,CASSGWGPGNTIYF
TRBD2,-,TRBJ2-7,TRBV28,TGTGCCAGCAGTTTGACTAGCGGGAGTCTAGGTGAGCAGTACTTC,CASSLTSGSLGEQYF
TRBD1,-,TRBJ2-7,TRBV7-9,TGTGCCAGCAGCTCGGGACAGCTTTCCTACGAGCAGTACTTC,CASSSGQLSYEQYF
-,-,TRBJ2-1,TRBV4-1,TGCGCCAGCAGCCAAGATACGACTGGCTCCTACAATGAGCAGTTCTTC,CASSQDTTGSYNEQFF
TRBD2,-,TRBJ2-7,TRBV7-2,TGTGCCAGCAGCTTAGCGCGGTCTAGCGGTTACGAGCAGTACTTC,CASSLARSSGYEQYF
TRBD1,-,TRBJ1-6,TRBV6-5,TGTGCCAGCAGTTACTACGACAGGGGGTCACCCCTCCACTTT,CASSYYDRGSPLHF
-,once,TRBJ2-1,TRBV10-1,TGCGCCAGCAGTGAAACTCCCTGGAATGAGCAGTTCTTC,CASSETPWNEQFF
-,-,TRBJ1-1,TRBV7-2,TGTGCCAGCAGCTTAAAAGCGGGGGAGGACACTGAAGCTTTCTTT,CASSLKAGEDTEAFF